Shown below are 14 T cell receptor beta chains from a single sample sequenced in a study of blood T cell repertoires in COVID-19. The method was immunoSEQ multiplex PCR; TCRdb's version includes in-frame clones alone and lacks a portion of them. The data contain hundreds of thousands of clones, 80% to 90% of them singletons. The material sequenced was PBMCs or T cells enriched from blood (not recorded which). These receptors originate from a man between 18 and 29 years old who had recovered from COVID-19.

The V call is TRBV5-1, the J call TRBJ2-1, with 16 nucleotides matching TRBD2. The trim removed 4 bases at V and 4 bases at J, leaving 11 bases unmatched. This CDR3 has 19 amino acids. Germline CDR1 and CDR2: SGHRS and YFSETQ. CDR3 loop: CASSPGLAGGDRWYNEQFF. The CDR3 nucleotides are TGCGCCAGCAGCCCGGGACTAGCGGGAGGGGACAGATGGTACAATGAGCAGTTCTTC.

This sequence joins TRBV15 and TRBJ2-1, with 12 bases identical to TRBD2. The CDR3 loop spans 15 amino acids. Per germline, CDR1 LNHNV and CDR2 YYDKDF (reference sequence). V trimming: 2 bases; J trimming: 8 bases; junction bases outside the gene matches: 4. CDR3 nucleotide sequence: TGTGCCACCAGCAGACCTAGCGGGGGGGCTGATGAGCAGTTCTTC. Encoded protein: CATSRPSGGADEQFF.

The chain joins TRBV7-2 to TRBJ1-2; 8 nucleotides match TRBD1. CDR1 is SGHTA, CDR2 FQGNSA, per germline. J gave up 4 bases and V 4 bases, and 17 bases lay outside the gene matches. CDR3 size: 18 residues. CDR3 DNA: TGTGCCAGCAGCTCCCCGAGAAAACCAGGGGGCTTGGGCTATGGCTACACCTTC. Translating it yields CASSSPRKPGGLGYGYTF.

This chain links TRBV2 with TRBJ1-6, with 8 bases matching TRBD1. Trimming took 5 bases from V and 2 from J; bases not matched to a gene: 5. The CDR3 length is 16 residues. The germline gives CDR1 SNHLY, CDR2 FYNNEI. The CDR3 reads CASSLGQGTYNSPLHF. CDR3 sequence (DNA): TGTGCCAGCAGTTTAGGACAGGGAACCTATAATTCACCCCTCCACTTT.

The rearrangement joins TRBV19 to TRBJ2-3; 10 positions agree with TRBD2. The CDR3 contains 18 residues. The ends lost 1 base at V and 3 bases at J; junction bases unmatched: 10. CDR1 LNHDA and CDR2 SQIVND come from the germline V gene (reference sequence). The chain's CDR3 is CASSIVNSGGRFTDTQYF. CDR3 sequence (DNA): TGTGCCAGTAGTATAGTTAATAGCGGGGGGCGTTTTACAGATACGCAGTATTTT.

The chain links TRBV19 to TRBJ1-2; D perhaps matches TRBD1 (5 bases). CDR3 length: 16 amino acids. Germline V lookup: CDR1 LNHDA, CDR2 SQIVND (reference sequence). Trimming took off 1 base at V and 7 bases at J, with 19 bases between the two ends. In nucleotides, the CDR3 is TGTGCCAGTAGTATAGTACTCCCAGGGATAAGGCGTGGCTACACCTTC. Translation gives CASSIVLPGIRRGYTF.

V is TRBV6-2 or TRBV6-3 and J is TRBJ1-4; D gene ambiguous. Trimming left V 5 bases short and J 5 bases short, with 15 bases between. The CDR3 contains 15 residues. Germline values: CDR1 MNHEY, CDR2 SVGEGT. CDR3 amino acids: CASSTNLGGNEKLFF. The DNA for the CDR3 is TGTGCCAGCAGTACGAACCTTGGAGGGAATGAAAAACTGTTTTTT.

The chain links TRBV28 to TRBJ1-2; tentatively, D is TRBD1 (6 bases). This CDR3 comprises 13 residues. Trimming stripped 2 bases from V and 4 bases from J, with 8 bases between. Germline V gives CDR1 MDHEN, CDR2 SYDVKM. Here the CDR3 reads CASSLGQSYGYTF. The CDR3 region has the DNA TGTGCCAGCAGTTTAGGACAGAGCTATGGCTACACCTTC.

The genes are TRBV5-1 and TRBJ1-1; D is perhaps TRBD1 (5 bases). This CDR3 has 13 amino acids. From germline, CDR1 is SGHRS and CDR2 YFSETQ. The V gene lost 1 base and the J gene lost 7 bases, with 11 bases spanning the gap. CDR3 in DNA: TGCGCCAGCAGCTTGTACGCAGGGCGTGAAGCTTTCTTT. Its translation: CASSLYAGREAFF.

This chain connects TRBV5-6 to TRBJ2-2; a possible D gene is TRBD1 (5 bases). In germline, CDR1 is SGHDT, CDR2 YYEEEE. CDR3 size: 15 residues. The V gene lost 0 bases and the J gene lost 2 bases, with 8 bases spanning the gap. In DNA, the CDR3 is TGTGCCAGCAGCTTGGGGCAGGGAAACACCGGGGAGCTGTTTTTT. This encodes CASSLGQGNTGELFF.

The J gene is TRBJ2-1, the V gene TRBV4-1; 7 bases are shared with TRBD2. Germline loops: CDR1 MGHRA, CDR2 YSYEKL. The CDR3 is 15 amino acids. V lost 5 bases, J lost 7 bases, and 11 bases stayed unmatched. Here the CDR3 reads CASSSRWGGKNEQFF. The CDR3 region has the DNA TGCGCCAGCAGCAGTCGCTGGGGGGGAAAGAATGAGCAGTTCTTC.

The J gene is TRBJ1-4, the V gene TRBV3-1 (or the pseudogene TRBV3-2), with 8 bases identical to TRBD1. Per germline, CDR1 LGHDT and CDR2 YNNKEL (reference sequence). Trimming cost V 1 base and J 8 bases; bases outside gene matches: 6. The CDR3 spans 15 residues. The CDR3 loop reads CASSQGRTGNEKLFF. CDR3 DNA: TGTGCCAGCAGCCAAGGTAGGACAGGGAACGAAAAACTGTTTTTT.

The V gene is TRBV2, the J gene TRBJ2-2, with D unresolved. Trimming took off 6 bases at V and 4 bases at J, with 18 bases between the two ends. Germline V CDR1 and CDR2: SNHLY, FYNNEI. This CDR3 has 16 residues. The DNA of the CDR3 is TGTGCCAGCAGAAATCAGGCTGGATGGGCCACCGGGGAGCTGTTTTTT. This codes for CASRNQAGWATGELFF.

The chain combines TRBV5-5 with TRBJ2-3; no definite D call. Germline CDR1 SGHKS, CDR2 YYEKEE (reference sequence). The CDR3 is made up of 13 amino acids. V was cut by 4 bases and J by 8 bases, with 14 bases left in between. CDR3 sequence: CASSPGVVGTQYF. DNA of the CDR3: TGTGCCAGCAGCCCGGGTGTCGTGGGTACGCAGTATTTT.